This TCR beta chain is drawn from a study of beta chain features in type 1 diabetes. The length of the CDR3 is 17 residues. Reverse transcription of all isolated RNA meant that expressed TCRB transcripts were sequenced. TCRdb's table, derived via immunoSEQ multiplex PCR, lists solely in-frame clones and lacks some. The sample consists of about 290,000 clones, about 8% of them appearing once. The chain recombines TRBV21-1 with TRBJ2-7. TRBV21-1 is described as a pseudogene. The TCR sequence derives from a woman aged 18 to 35 in good health. Sequencing input: central memory CD4+ T cells from blood. CDR3: CASSTKGRTVSSYEQYF. CDR3 sequence (DNA): TGTGCCAGCAGCACAAAAGGGAGGACAGTGAGCTCCTACGAGCAGTACTTC.